The entry that follows covers one T cell receptor (beta chain) sequence. Trimming shortened V by 5 bases and J by 1 base, and 18 bases separated the two germline ends. The CDR3 totals 17 residues. CDR1 is SGHTA, CDR2 FQGNSA, per germline. This entry belongs to a study of fetal regulatory T cell absence and autoimmunity. The data were produced by immunoSEQ multiplex PCR, yet TCRdb's version contains in-frame clones alone and is incomplete. The data contain around 100,000 clones, around 72% of them seen just once; the ten biggest clones take up roughly 2%. The sequence came from a male donor with IPEX syndrome. The chain combines TRBV7-2 with TRBJ2-1; D might be TRBD2 (6 bases). Sequencing was done on a sample of pancreas tissue. CDR3 in amino acids: CASSKPGRGGSYNEQFF. The DNA of the CDR3 is TGTGCCAGCAGCAAACCTGGGCGGGGTGGGTCCTACAATGAGCAGTTCTTC.